This T cell receptor (beta chain) came from a study of T cell repertoires in cytomegalovirus infection. Whole-study context: Alongside well-studied HLA-B-restricted CMV epitopes, recently identified HLA-C-restricted CMV epitopes were also used.

TCRdb processed the reads anew with MiXCR; each CDR3 protein has one entry. This table holds approximately 590,000 distinct CDR3 sequences, around two fifths found once. There are 15 residues in the CDR3. Germline V gene data show CDR1 as MNHEY and CDR2 as SVGEGT. The J segment lost 5 bases and the V segment lost 6 bases, leaving 7 bases of the junction unmatched. In this sample, this clonotype turned up a few times. The target antigen is unknown. V is TRBV6-2 or TRBV6-3 and J is TRBJ2-5, with TRBD2 identical over 12 bases. The TCR sequence derives from a human donor in good health (CMV status not recorded). Some clones in this sample may be carry-over from other donors' samples. The sequences come from cultured PBMCs, collected from culture after CMV antigen stimulation. The CDR3 nucleotides are TGTGCCAGCAGCCACTCCGGACTAGCGGGGGAGACCCAGTACTTC. Its protein is CASSHSGLAGETQYF.